Presented here are 8 T cell receptor beta chains from one specimen sequenced in a study of T cells in Graves' hyperthyroidism and ophthalmopathy. RNA transcripts yielded amplified TCR beta CDR3 regions. TCR CDR3 regions were first amplified by RT-PCR with HTBI primers. Each CDR3 protein gets one entry after TCRdb re-called the multiplex PCR reads with MiXCR. The sample consists of under 400,000 distinct CDR3 sequences, around 15% of them appearing once. Sequencing was carried out using blood. All receptors come from an older woman with Graves' ophthalmopathy.

Here the CDR3 reads CSVGPGSSYEQYF. CDR3 bases: TGCAGCGTTGGTCCCGGATCCTCCTACGAGCAGTACTTC. V is TRBV29-1 and J is TRBJ2-7; D remains unclear. The CDR3 runs 13 residues. V lost 4 bases and J lost 0, with 10 bases in between. CDR1 is SQVTM and CDR2 is ANQGSEA in the germline V gene.

The J gene is TRBJ2-1, the V gene TRBV4-2; possible D gene TRBD2, 5 bases. Germline values: CDR1 LGHNA, CDR2 YNFKEQ. The ends were cut back, 0 bases at V and 0 bases at J, with 12 bases in the middle. This CDR3 comprises 17 residues. CDR3 amino acids: CASSQEPRVSSYNEQFF. As DNA, the CDR3 is TGTGCCAGCAGCCAAGAACCGCGGGTGAGCTCCTACAATGAGCAGTTCTTC.

The chain employs TRBV9 and TRBJ2-7; 8 bases match TRBD2. CDR1 and CDR2 (germline): SGDLS, YYNGEE. This CDR3 region has 12 residues. J lost 6 bases, V lost 4 bases, and 3 bases had no gene match. DNA for the CDR3: TGTGCCAGCAGCTCCAGCGGGAGCGAGCAGTACTTC. This sequence encodes CASSSSGSEQYF.

This chain uses TRBV7-9 with TRBJ2-5; D remains unclear. V lost 6 bases, J lost 4 bases, and 12 bases lay in between. Germline-derived CDR1 and CDR2 are SEHNR and FQNEAQ (reference sequence). This CDR3 comprises 13 residues. CDR3: CASSFDQVETQYF. In DNA, the CDR3 is TGTGCCAGCAGTTTCGACCAGGTAGAGACCCAGTACTTC.

This clonotype was seen more than once but under ten times. The V gene is TRBV2, the J gene TRBJ2-2; tentatively, D is TRBD2 (6 bases). From germline, CDR1 is SNHLY and CDR2 FYNNEI. With 8 bases removed from V and 4 bases from J, the gap between germline ends came to 17 bases. There are 15 residues in the CDR3. CDR3 amino acids: CASGGTPKFTGELFF. The DNA of the CDR3 is TGTGCCAGCGGCGGGACCCCGAAATTCACCGGGGAGCTGTTTTTT.

The gene calls are TRBV19 and TRBJ2-2, with 12 nucleotides matching TRBD2. The CDR3 spans 16 residues. Per germline, CDR1 LNHDA and CDR2 SQIVND (reference sequence). V dropped 9 bases and J dropped 5; count of bases not matched to a gene: 10. The CDR3 nucleotides read TGTGCCAGCATAGGGCGACTAGCGGGAGTTACCGGGGAGCTGTTTTTT. Translating it yields CASIGRLAGVTGELFF.

Ten or more counts support this clonotype. The chain employs TRBV2 and TRBJ1-5; D is uncertain. The CDR3 is made up of 13 amino acids. The V gene's germline CDR1 is SNHLY and CDR2 FYNNEI. Trimming left V 6 bases short and J 6 bases short, with 12 bases between. The CDR3 DNA is TGTGCCAGCAGACCGGATGGGGTTCAGCCCCAGCATTTT. Its translation: CASRPDGVQPQHF.

The table lists this clonotype with many counts. The J gene is TRBJ2-1, the V gene TRBV30, with D perhaps TRBD1 or TRBD2 (6 bases each). The CDR3 loop spans 13 amino acids. V was trimmed by 2 bases and J by 9 bases, leaving 14 bases between them. Germline CDR1 and CDR2: GTSNPN and SVGIG (reference sequence). CDR3 residues: CAWSSRRGFEQFF. Written as DNA, the CDR3 is TGTGCCTGGAGTTCCAGGAGGGGGTTTGAGCAGTTCTTC.